This T cell receptor (beta chain) was captured in a study of follicular helper T cells after annual influenza vaccination. The time point denotes: 2014-2015 season, 7 days after vaccination. Germline V gives CDR1 SEHNR, CDR2 FQNEAQ (reference sequence). The CDR3 has 14 residues. Between the trimmed V and J ends, which lost 5 bases and 3 bases, there was a span of 10 bases. Using immunoSEQ multiplex PCR, the repertoire was profiled, and TCRdb retains in-frame clones only, with some absent. The table has about 15,000 clones, about 81% seen once. The chain has TRBV7-9 and TRBJ2-2; tentatively, D is TRBD2 (6 bases). This receptor was identified in an adult who received the influenza vaccine. The sample here was CXCR5+ CD38- circulating T follicular helper cells from blood, taken 7 days after influenza vaccination. Regarding subset: circulating Tfh, non-naive CD4+CXCR5+PD-1+ (ICOS+CD38+ or ICOS-CD38-). Here the CDR3 DNA reads TGTGCCAGCAGCCGGGACTCGCACACCGGGGAGCTGTTTTTT. Translating gives CASSRDSHTGELFF.